These 17 T cell receptor beta chains came from one sample sequenced in a study of CXCR3-negative and CXCR3-positive naive CD8 T cells. The study, taken as a whole, reports: A higher hydrophobicity marked the TRB CDR3s of CXCR3-positive naive cells versus CXCR3-negative naive cells.

Antigen specificity for these receptors is unknown. The study made its TRB cDNA libraries by 5' RACE, adding UMI labels. Following a re-call of the 5' RACE reads, TCRdb has one entry per CDR3 protein and lacks DNA. The sample table includes some 120,000 distinct CDR3 sequences. The sequenced sample was naive CXCR3+ CD8+ T cells from blood. The subset was: CD45RO-CCR7+CD27+CD95- naive CD8+ T cells expressing CXCR3 (TNR3+). These TCRs come from a human donor in good health. Some clones in this sample may be carry-over from other donors' samples.

This chain connects TRBV3-1 to TRBJ2-2; as DNA is missing, the TRBD1 call by TCRdb cannot be tested. Germline assignment: CDR1 LGHDT and CDR2 YNNKEL (reference sequence). This CDR3 is built from 15 residues. The chain's CDR3 is CASSQGQGPTGELFF.

CDR3 loop: CASTSSGSREQYF. The chain couples TRBV28 to TRBJ2-7; there is no DNA to check the TCRdb D call of TRBD1. Germline lookup yields CDR1 MDHEN and CDR2 SYDVKM. The CDR3 length is 13 residues.

CDR3 region: CASSGGPGFYGYTF. The J gene is TRBJ1-2, the V gene TRBV7-9; TCRdb indicates TRBD1, and absent DNA this call remains unverified. The CDR3 contains 14 residues. Germline V gene sequence: CDR1 SEHNR, CDR2 FQNEAQ (reference sequence).

The chain couples TRBV29-1 to TRBJ2-2; TCRdb's D call of TRBD2 is untestable without DNA. CDR1 SQVTM and CDR2 ANQGSEA come from the germline V gene. This CDR3 is 15 amino acids long. CDR3 in amino acids: CSVEEAGQEAGELFF.

The CDR3 sequence is CASSLEGVYEQYF. The rearrangement joins TRBV11-1 to TRBJ2-7; the TCRdb call, TRBD1, lacks DNA for checking. This CDR3 contains 13 residues. Germline CDR1 is SGHAT and CDR2 is FQDESV (reference sequence).

The chain combines TRBV29-1 with TRBJ2-7; TCRdb's D call of TRBD1 is untestable without DNA. The germline V gene encodes CDR1 SQVTM and CDR2 ANQGSEA. This CDR3 comprises 16 residues. The chain's CDR3 is CSVEGAWGHEAYEQYF.

The chain is built from TRBV20-1 and TRBJ1-1. This CDR3 has 17 amino acids. Germline-derived CDR1 and CDR2 are DFQATT and SNEGSKA (reference sequence). CDR3 amino acids: CSAEGWEGSKTGAEAFF.

The chain carries TRBV7-9 and TRBJ1-1; with no DNA, the TCRdb D assignment of TRBD1 cannot be verified. The germline CDR1 and CDR2 sequences are SEHNR and FQNEAQ (reference sequence). CDR3 size: 15 residues. The chain's CDR3 is CASSESGEGDTEAFF.

This chain links TRBV13 with TRBJ2-1; TCRdb selects TRBD2, and the lack of DNA leaves this call unchecked. Germline CDR1 and CDR2: PRHDT and FYEKMQ (reference sequence). CDR3 length: 17 amino acids. CDR3 protein: CASSPRGSGGFYNEQFF.

This sequence joins TRBV19 and TRBJ1-5; there is no DNA to check the TCRdb D call of TRBD1. This CDR3 has 14 amino acids. Per germline, CDR1 LNHDA and CDR2 SQIVND (reference sequence). CDR3 sequence: CASSQMGGNQPQHF.

The V call is TRBV28, the J call TRBJ1-3. This CDR3 region has 14 residues. CDR1 is MDHEN and CDR2 is SYDVKM in the germline V gene. CDR3 loop: CASSPSGGRNTIYF. Drawing the rest from reference TRBV28 and TRBJ1-3, the complete variable domain is DVKVTQSSRYLVKRTGEKVFLECVQDMDHENMFWYRQDPGLGLRLIYFSYDVKMKEKGDIPEGYSVSREKKERFSLILESASTNQTSMYLCASSPSGGRNTIYFGEGSWLTVV.

V is TRBV5-6 and J is TRBJ2-7; TCRdb designates TRBD1, a call that cannot be tested without DNA. CDR3 length: 17 residues. The germline V gene encodes CDR1 SGHDT and CDR2 YYEEEE. The CDR3 here is CASSDLGSGQTFYEQYF.

The chain carries TRBV3-1 and TRBJ2-1. The CDR3 runs to 16 residues. Germline V lookup: CDR1 LGHDT, CDR2 YNNKEL (reference sequence). The CDR3 reads CASSQEIGYSYNEQFF.

The J gene is TRBJ2-2, the V gene TRBV5-1; checking the TCRdb D call of TRBD2 is not possible without DNA. The CDR3 length is 14 residues. Germline V lookup: CDR1 SGHRS, CDR2 YFSETQ. The CDR3 sequence is CASSLSPPTGELFF.

The V call is TRBV28, the J call TRBJ2-7; there is no DNA to check the TCRdb D call of TRBD2. The germline V gene has CDR1 MDHEN and CDR2 SYDVKM. CDR3 length equals 15 residues. CDR3 amino acids: CASSFPTSGRTEQYF.

The rearrangement links TRBV2 to TRBJ2-2; lacking DNA, the TRBD1 call made by TCRdb goes unchecked. The CDR3 extends over 15 amino acids. CDR1 and CDR2 (germline): SNHLY, FYNNEI. The CDR3 spells CASSEGTQLPGELFF.

The chain is built from TRBV11-3 and TRBJ2-1; the D call from TCRdb, TRBD2, cannot be confirmed without DNA. Germline values: CDR1 SGHNT, CDR2 YENEEA. The CDR3 loop spans 15 amino acids. The CDR3 loop reads CASSAPGLVSNEQFF.